The rows below give T cell receptor beta chains drawn from one sample of a study of beta chain features in type 1 diabetes. Produced via immunoSEQ multiplex PCR; TCRdb's table is partial and in-frame only. In the table there are around 170,000 clones, around 9% of which are singletons. Input material: central memory CD4+ T cells from blood. Source of these receptors: a woman aged 25-40 years with type 1 diabetes. Each CDR3 is given with its conserved first and last residue. D genes are given only for firm matches. The size field is filled for only some rows; it gives once, few, many or a size class.

V,size,J,D,length,CDR3,DNA
TRBV28,few,TRBJ1-2,TRBD1,15,CASSLSQGRGYGYTF,TGTGCCAGCAGTTTGTCACAGGGGCGAGGCTATGGCTACACCTTC
TRBV5-6,few,TRBJ1-5,TRBD1,17,CASSLAAGTAGNQPQHF,TGTGCCAGCAGCTTGGCAGCCGGGACAGCCGGCAATCAGCCCCAGCATTTT
TRBV5-1,few,TRBJ1-2,NA,14,CASSLDRPTYGYTF,TGCGCCAGCAGCTTGGACAGGCCGACCTATGGCTACACCTTC
TRBV2,NA,TRBJ1-1,NA,11,CATLPGEAAFF,TGTGCCACCCTACCGGGGGAGGCAGCTTTCTTT
TRBV18,few,TRBJ1-2,TRBD1,13,CASSPRQGVGYTF,TGTGCCAGCTCACCCAGGCAGGGGGTTGGCTACACCTTC
TRBV7-9,NA,TRBJ2-2,TRBD2,16,CASSVRGLAPSGELFF,TGTGCCAGCAGCGTTAGAGGACTAGCTCCGAGCGGGGAGCTGTTTTTT
TRBV2,NA,TRBJ2-3,NA,15,CASTFQGLHSDTQYF,TGTGCCAGCACCTTCCAGGGGTTACATTCGGATACGCAGTATTTT
TRBV11-3,NA,TRBJ2-1,NA,15,CASSSGSSSYNEQFF,TGTGCCAGCAGCTCCGGGTCTAGCTCCTACAATGAGCAGTTCTTC
TRBV10-3,NA,TRBJ2-6,NA,16,CAIVAGPNSGANVLTF,TGTGCCATCGTGGCAGGGCCTAATTCTGGGGCCAACGTCCTGACTTTC
TRBV10-3,few,TRBJ2-1,NA,14,CAISESSGSDEQFF,TGTGCCATCAGTGAGTCGTCGGGGAGTGATGAGCAGTTCTTC
TRBV4-1,NA,TRBJ2-1,TRBD2,16,CASSRPGTSGYNEQFF,TGCGCCAGCAGCCGACCCGGGACTAGCGGATACAATGAGCAGTTCTTC
TRBV6-5,NA,TRBJ1-1,NA,12,CATQAGWTEAFF,TGTGCCACCCAGGCAGGGTGGACTGAAGCTTTCTTT
TRBV27,NA,TRBJ1-2,TRBD1,18,CASSTLGWKARQGYGYTF,TGTGCCAGCAGCACCCTCGGTTGGAAGGCCAGACAGGGATATGGCTACACCTTC
TRBV4-1,NA,TRBJ2-1,NA,15,CASSQVGGGLGEQFF,TGCGCCAGCAGCCAAGTCGGGGGTGGGCTAGGGGAGCAGTTCTTC
TRBV7-9,NA,TRBJ2-1,TRBD2,14,CASSFSGKGNEQFF,TGTGCCAGCAGCTTTAGCGGGAAGGGCAATGAGCAGTTCTTC
TRBV27,NA,TRBJ2-7,NA,14,CASSLDGQYYEQYF,TGTGCCAGCAGTTTGGATGGACAGTACTACGAGCAGTACTTC
TRBV29-1,few,TRBJ1-1,TRBD1,16,CSASGTGTSMNTEAFF,TGCAGCGCGTCCGGGACAGGGACGTCCATGAACACTGAAGCTTTCTTT
TRBV7-8,NA,TRBJ1-1,NA,14,CASSQTGGHTEAFF,TGTGCCAGCAGCCAAACAGGTGGGCACACTGAAGCTTTCTTT
TRBV6-5,few,TRBJ2-7,NA,13,CASKRLTGYEQYF,TGTGCCAGCAAGCGGTTGACGGGGTACGAGCAGTACTTC
TRBV29-1,NA,TRBJ2-1,NA,15,CSVEGERNNHNEQFF,TGCAGCGTTGAAGGCGAGCGGAATAACCACAATGAGCAGTTCTTC
TRBV29-1,few,TRBJ2-3,NA,13,CSNRQASTDTQYF,TGCAGCAACAGACAGGCTAGCACAGATACGCAGTATTTT
TRBV5-1,few,TRBJ1-4,TRBD1,16,CASSLGDSYRNEKLFF,TGCGCCAGCAGCTTGGGGGACAGCTATCGGAATGAAAAACTGTTTTTT
TRBV11-2,few,TRBJ2-2,TRBD2,16,CASSWGLALNTGELFF,TGTGCCAGCAGCTGGGGACTAGCCCTGAACACCGGGGAGCTGTTTTTT
TRBV2,few,TRBJ2-1,TRBD2,15,CASSVETSGNDEQFF,TGTGCCAGCAGTGTGGAGACTAGCGGGAATGATGAGCAGTTCTTC
TRBV4-1,few,TRBJ1-1,NA,12,CASSARGDEAFF,TGCGCCAGCAGCGCACGGGGGGATGAAGCTTTCTTT
TRBV9,few,TRBJ1-2,NA,16,CASSAPARQRDYGYTF,TGTGCCAGCAGCGCCCCCGCCCGGCAGCGCGACTATGGCTACACCTTC
TRBV4-1,NA,TRBJ2-7,TRBD2,16,CASSQGLAEIAYEQYF,TGCGCCAGCAGCCAAGGACTAGCGGAGATTGCCTACGAGCAGTACTTC
TRBV5-4,few,TRBJ1-4,TRBD1,14,CASSGRQGGEKLFF,TGTGCCAGCAGCGGCCGACAGGGCGGTGAAAAACTGTTTTTT
TRBV10-3,many,TRBJ1-5,NA,13,CAISEPGNQPQHF,TGTGCCATCAGTGAGCCGGGAAATCAGCCCCAGCATTTT
TRBV12-5,few,TRBJ1-1,NA,12,CASGRENTEAFF,TGTGCTAGTGGGCGGGAGAACACTGAAGCTTTCTTT
TRBV14,NA,TRBJ1-1,NA,14,CASSQGGGYTEAFF,TGTGCCAGCAGCCAAGGGGGCGGCTACACTGAAGCTTTCTTT
TRBV28,NA,TRBJ1-5,NA,16,CASRGQQGYSNQPQHF,TGTGCCAGCAGAGGTCAACAGGGATATAGCAATCAGCCCCAGCATTTT
TRBV11-3,NA,TRBJ2-1,TRBD2,14,CASSWTSGYNEQFF,TGTGCCAGCAGCTGGACTAGCGGATACAATGAGCAGTTCTTC
TRBV7-3,NA,TRBJ2-1,TRBD2,15,CASSQVGLEYDEQFF,TGTGCCAGCAGCCAAGTCGGACTAGAGTACGATGAGCAGTTCTTC
TRBV29-1,NA,TRBJ1-1,NA,13,CSVVNRLSTEAFF,TGCAGCGTTGTTAACAGGTTGAGCACTGAAGCTTTCTTT
TRBV7-3,few,TRBJ2-7,TRBD1,14,CASSPQSGQGSQYF,TGTGCCAGCAGCCCACAATCAGGACAGGGGTCGCAGTACTTC
TRBV2,NA,TRBJ1-5,NA,16,CASSESTGGSNQPQHF,TGTGCCAGCAGTGAATCCACAGGTGGTAGCAATCAGCCCCAGCATTTT
TRBV5-1,few,TRBJ2-1,TRBD1,12,CASSLQGDEQFF,TGCGCCAGCAGCTTGCAGGGGGATGAGCAGTTCTTC
TRBV19,NA,TRBJ2-1,NA,15,CASSWDWGSYNEQFF,TGTGCCAGTAGTTGGGACTGGGGGTCCTACAATGAGCAGTTCTTC
TRBV5-1,few,TRBJ2-7,TRBD1,14,CASSTDRASGEQYF,TGCGCCAGCAGCACCGACAGGGCTTCGGGAGAGCAGTACTTC
TRBV5-1,NA,TRBJ1-2,TRBD1,13,CASSPGTGDRATF,TGCGCCAGCAGCCCCGGGACAGGGGACAGGGCCACCTTC
TRBV19,NA,TRBJ2-3,NA,17,CASSIDHSLSSTDTQYF,TGTGCCAGTAGTATAGATCACTCGTTATCTAGCACAGATACGCAGTATTTT
TRBV6-5,few,TRBJ1-2,TRBD1,14,CASSRTGAPYGYTF,TGTGCCAGCAGTAGGACAGGGGCGCCTTATGGCTACACCTTC
TRBV27,NA,TRBJ2-4,NA,15,CASSLSILAKNIQYF,TGTGCCAGCAGTTTATCTATACTAGCCAAAAACATTCAGTACTTC
TRBV29-1,NA,TRBJ2-3,NA,12,CSAWIQGDTQYF,TGCAGCGCTTGGATTCAGGGAGATACGCAGTATTTT
TRBV5-1,few,TRBJ2-5,NA,13,CASSLEGVETQYF,TGCGCCAGCAGCTTGGAAGGGGTAGAGACCCAGTACTTC